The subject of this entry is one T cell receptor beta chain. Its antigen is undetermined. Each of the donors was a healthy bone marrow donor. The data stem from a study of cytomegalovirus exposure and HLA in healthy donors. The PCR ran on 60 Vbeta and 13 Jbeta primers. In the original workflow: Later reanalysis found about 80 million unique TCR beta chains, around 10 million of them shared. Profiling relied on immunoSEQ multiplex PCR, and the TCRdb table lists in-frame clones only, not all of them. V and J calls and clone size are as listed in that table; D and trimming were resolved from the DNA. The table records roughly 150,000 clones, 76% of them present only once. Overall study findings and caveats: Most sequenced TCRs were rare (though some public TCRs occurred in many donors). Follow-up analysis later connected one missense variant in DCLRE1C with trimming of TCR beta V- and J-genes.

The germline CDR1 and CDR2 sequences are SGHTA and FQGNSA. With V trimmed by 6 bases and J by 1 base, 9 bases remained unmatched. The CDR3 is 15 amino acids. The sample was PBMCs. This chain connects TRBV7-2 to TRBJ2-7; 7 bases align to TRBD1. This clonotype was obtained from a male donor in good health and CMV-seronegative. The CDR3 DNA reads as TGTGCCAGCAGTTCCATACAGGGGAGATCCTACGAGCAGTACTTC. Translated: CASSSIQGRSYEQYF. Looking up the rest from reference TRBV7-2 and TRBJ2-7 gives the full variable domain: GAGVSQSPSNKVTEKGKDVELRCDPISGHTALYWYRQSLGQGLEFLIYFQGNSAPDKSGLPSDRFSAERTGGSVSTLTIQRTQQEDSAVYLCASSSIQGRSYEQYFGPGTRLTVT.